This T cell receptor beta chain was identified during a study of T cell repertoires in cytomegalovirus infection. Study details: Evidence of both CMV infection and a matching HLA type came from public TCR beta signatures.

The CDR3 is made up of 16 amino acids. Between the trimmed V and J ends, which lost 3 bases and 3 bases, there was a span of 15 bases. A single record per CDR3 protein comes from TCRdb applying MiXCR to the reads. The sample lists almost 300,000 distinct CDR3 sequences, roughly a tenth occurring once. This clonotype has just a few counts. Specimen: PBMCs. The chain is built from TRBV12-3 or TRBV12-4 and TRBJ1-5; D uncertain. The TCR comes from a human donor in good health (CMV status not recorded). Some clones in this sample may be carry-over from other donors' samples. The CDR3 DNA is TGTGCCAGCAGTTTGGGAGGGTTTTCCCCCAATCAGCCCCAGCATTTT. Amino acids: CASSLGGFSPNQPQHF.